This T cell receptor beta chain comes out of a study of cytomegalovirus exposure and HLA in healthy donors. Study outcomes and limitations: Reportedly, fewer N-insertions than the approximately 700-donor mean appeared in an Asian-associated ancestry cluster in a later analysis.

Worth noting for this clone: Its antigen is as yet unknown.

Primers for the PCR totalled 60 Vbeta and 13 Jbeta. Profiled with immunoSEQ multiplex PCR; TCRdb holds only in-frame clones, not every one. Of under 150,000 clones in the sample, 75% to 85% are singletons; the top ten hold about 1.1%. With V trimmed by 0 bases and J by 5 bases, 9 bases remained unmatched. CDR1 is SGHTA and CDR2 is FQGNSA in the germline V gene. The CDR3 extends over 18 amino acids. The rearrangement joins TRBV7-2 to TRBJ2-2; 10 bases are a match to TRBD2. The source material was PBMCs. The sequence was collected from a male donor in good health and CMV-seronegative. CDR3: CASSLAFASGGYTGELFF. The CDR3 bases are TGTGCCAGCAGCTTAGCGTTCGCTAGCGGGGGTTATACCGGGGAGCTGTTTTTT.